Listed below are T cell receptor beta chains from one sample, sequenced in a study of blood T cell repertoires in COVID-19. TCRdb keeps only in-frame clones here, not all; method: immunoSEQ multiplex PCR. The sample holds under 200,000 clones, about 84% seen once. Sequenced material: PBMCs or T cells enriched from blood (not recorded which). Every receptor here comes from a man aged 50 or older who had recovered from COVID-19. CDR3s include the opening cysteine and the closing phenylalanine or tryptophan. The D gene is left open where the match is weak. Only some rows state a clone size, as once, few, many or a class for expanded clones.

D gene: TRBD1
clone size: -
J gene: TRBJ1-1
V gene: TRBV5-1
CDR3 protein: CASSLEGQGRTEAFF
CDR3 DNA: TGCGCCAGCAGCTTGGAGGGACAGGGGAGGACTGAAGCTTTCTTT

D gene: TRBD1
clone size: few
J gene: TRBJ1-2
V gene: TRBV27
CDR3 protein: CAILRRDRDPNYGYTF
CDR3 DNA: TGTGCCATCCTGAGACGGGACAGGGATCCTAACTATGGCTACACCTTC

D gene: -
clone size: -
J gene: TRBJ1-6
V gene: TRBV12-1
CDR3 protein: CASSFNMPPLHF
CDR3 DNA: TGTGCCAGCAGCTTTAACATGCCACCCCTCCACTTT

D gene: TRBD1
clone size: -
J gene: TRBJ1-3
V gene: TRBV10-3
CDR3 protein: CAISGTGVGNTIYF
CDR3 DNA: TGTGCCATCAGTGGGACAGGTGTTGGAAACACCATATATTTT

D gene: TRBD1
clone size: -
J gene: TRBJ2-7
V gene: TRBV11-3
CDR3 protein: CASSTGDAGEQYF
CDR3 DNA: TGTGCCAGCAGCACAGGGGATGCAGGGGAGCAGTACTTC

D gene: -
clone size: few
J gene: TRBJ1-5
V gene: TRBV2
CDR3 protein: CASGGVQPQHF
CDR3 DNA: TGTGCCAGCGGCGGAGTTCAGCCCCAGCATTTT

D gene: TRBD1
clone size: -
J gene: TRBJ2-7
V gene: TRBV9
CDR3 protein: CASSVGGGVSYEQYF
CDR3 DNA: TGTGCCAGCAGCGTAGGAGGGGGCGTCTCCTACGAGCAGTACTTC

D gene: TRBD1
clone size: -
J gene: TRBJ2-3
V gene: TRBV19
CDR3 protein: CASTDRGPDTQYF
CDR3 DNA: TGTGCCAGTACGGACAGGGGTCCAGATACGCAGTATTTT

D gene: TRBD1
clone size: -
J gene: TRBJ2-5
V gene: TRBV13
CDR3 protein: CASSTRDRGFQETQYF
CDR3 DNA: TGTGCCAGCAGCACGCGGGACAGGGGTTTTCAAGAGACCCAGTACTTC

D gene: TRBD1
clone size: -
J gene: TRBJ1-1
V gene: TRBV29-1
CDR3 protein: CSVEPGTANTEAFF
CDR3 DNA: TGCAGCGTTGAGCCCGGGACAGCGAACACTGAAGCTTTCTTT

D gene: -
clone size: few
J gene: TRBJ2-5
V gene: TRBV7-9
CDR3 protein: CASSPDRNQETQYF
CDR3 DNA: TGTGCCAGCAGCCCAGACAGAAATCAAGAGACCCAGTACTTC

D gene: -
clone size: -
J gene: TRBJ2-2
V gene: TRBV4-2
CDR3 protein: CASSQVRGGGELFF
CDR3 DNA: TGTGCCAGCAGCCAAGTTCGAGGCGGCGGGGAGCTGTTTTTT

D gene: -
clone size: -
J gene: TRBJ1-1
V gene: TRBV4-3
CDR3 protein: CASSQDRGLTEAFF
CDR3 DNA: TGCGCCAGCAGCCAAGATCGAGGGTTGACTGAAGCTTTCTTT

D gene: -
clone size: -
J gene: TRBJ1-2
V gene: TRBV10-1
CDR3 protein: CARRNGANYGYTF
CDR3 DNA: TGCGCCAGGAGAAACGGGGCTAACTATGGCTACACCTTC

D gene: TRBD1
clone size: -
J gene: TRBJ1-3
V gene: TRBV5-1
CDR3 protein: CASSWDRSSSGNTIYF
CDR3 DNA: TGCGCCAGCAGCTGGGACAGATCCAGCTCTGGAAACACCATATATTTT

D gene: TRBD1
clone size: once
J gene: TRBJ1-1
V gene: TRBV7-9
CDR3 protein: CASSPRGDAAAFF
CDR3 DNA: TGTGCCAGCAGCCCCAGGGGGGACGCAGCAGCTTTCTTT

D gene: TRBD1
clone size: -
J gene: TRBJ2-1
V gene: TRBV7-2
CDR3 protein: CASSLRPATGQTNEQFF
CDR3 DNA: TGTGCCAGCAGCTTGCGGCCCGCGACAGGGCAGACTAATGAGCAGTTCTTC

D gene: -
clone size: few
J gene: TRBJ2-5
V gene: TRBV4-1
CDR3 protein: CASSLLPRGSVDTQYF
CDR3 DNA: TGCGCCAGCAGCCTTTTGCCCCGGGGGAGCGTGGATACCCAGTACTTC